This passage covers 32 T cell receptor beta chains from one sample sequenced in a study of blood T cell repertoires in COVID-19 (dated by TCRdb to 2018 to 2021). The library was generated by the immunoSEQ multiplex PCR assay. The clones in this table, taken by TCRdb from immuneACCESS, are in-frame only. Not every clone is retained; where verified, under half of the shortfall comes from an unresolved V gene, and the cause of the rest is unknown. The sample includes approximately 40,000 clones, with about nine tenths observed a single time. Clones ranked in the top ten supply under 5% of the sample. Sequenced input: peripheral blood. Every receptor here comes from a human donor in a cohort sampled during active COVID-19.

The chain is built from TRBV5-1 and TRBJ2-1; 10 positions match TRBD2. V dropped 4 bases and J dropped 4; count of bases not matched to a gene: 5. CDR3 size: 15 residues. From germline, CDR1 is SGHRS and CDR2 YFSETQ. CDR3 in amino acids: CASSKGLAQYNEQFF. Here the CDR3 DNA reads TGCGCCAGCAGCAAGGGACTAGCGCAGTACAATGAGCAGTTCTTC. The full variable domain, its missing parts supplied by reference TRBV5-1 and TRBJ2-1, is KAGVTQTPRYLIKTRGQQVTLSCSPISGHRSVSWYQQTPGQGLQFLFEYFSETQRNKGNFPGRFSGRQFSNSRSEMNVSTLELGDSALYLCASSKGLAQYNEQFFGPGTRLTVL.

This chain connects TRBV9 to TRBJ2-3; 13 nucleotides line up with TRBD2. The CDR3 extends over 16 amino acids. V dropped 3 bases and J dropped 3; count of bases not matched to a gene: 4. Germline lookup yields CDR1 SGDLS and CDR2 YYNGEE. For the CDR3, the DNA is TGTGCCAGCAGCGGAGGACTAGCGGGAGCAACAGATACGCAGTATTTT. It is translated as CASSGGLAGATDTQYF.

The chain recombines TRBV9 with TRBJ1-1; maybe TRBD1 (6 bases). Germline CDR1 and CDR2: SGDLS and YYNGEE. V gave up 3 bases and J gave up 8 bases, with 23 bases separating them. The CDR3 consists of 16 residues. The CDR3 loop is CASSAGVGGRPSEAFF. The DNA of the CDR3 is TGTGCCAGCAGCGCCGGAGTGGGGGGGCGTCCCTCAGAAGCTTTCTTT.

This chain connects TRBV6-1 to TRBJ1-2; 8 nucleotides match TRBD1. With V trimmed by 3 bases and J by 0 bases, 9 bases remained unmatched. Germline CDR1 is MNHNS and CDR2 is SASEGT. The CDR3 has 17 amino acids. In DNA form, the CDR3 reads TGTGCCAGCAGTGACCTCGGACAGGGCTCTGCTAACTATGGCTACACCTTC. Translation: CASSDLGQGSANYGYTF.

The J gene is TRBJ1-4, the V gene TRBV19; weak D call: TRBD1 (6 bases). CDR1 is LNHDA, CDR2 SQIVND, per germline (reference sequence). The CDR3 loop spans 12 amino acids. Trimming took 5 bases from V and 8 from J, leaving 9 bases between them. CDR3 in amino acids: CASSVQGEKLFF. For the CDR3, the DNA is TGTGCCAGTAGTGTACAGGGAGAAAAACTGTTTTTT.

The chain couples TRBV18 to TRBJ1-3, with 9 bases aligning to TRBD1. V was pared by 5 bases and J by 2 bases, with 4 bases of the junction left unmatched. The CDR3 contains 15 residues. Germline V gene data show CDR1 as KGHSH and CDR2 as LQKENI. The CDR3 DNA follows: TGTGCCAGCTCAGTGGGACAGGGTCCTGGAAACACCATATATTTT. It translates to CASSVGQGPGNTIYF.

In DNA form, the CDR3 reads TGTGCCAGCACCCCGGGACAGGCCACCCAGTACTTC. It specifies CASTPGQATQYF. The gene calls are TRBV12-3 or TRBV12-4 and TRBJ2-5, with 8 bases that match TRBD1. This CDR3 comprises 12 residues. With V trimmed by 7 bases and J by 8 bases, 6 bases remained unmatched.

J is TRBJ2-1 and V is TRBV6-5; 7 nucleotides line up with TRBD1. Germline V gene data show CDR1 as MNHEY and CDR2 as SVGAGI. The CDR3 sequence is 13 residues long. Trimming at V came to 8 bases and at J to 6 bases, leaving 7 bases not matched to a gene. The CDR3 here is CASHTPGGNEQFF. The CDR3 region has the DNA TGTGCCAGCCATACTCCAGGGGGCAATGAGCAGTTCTTC.

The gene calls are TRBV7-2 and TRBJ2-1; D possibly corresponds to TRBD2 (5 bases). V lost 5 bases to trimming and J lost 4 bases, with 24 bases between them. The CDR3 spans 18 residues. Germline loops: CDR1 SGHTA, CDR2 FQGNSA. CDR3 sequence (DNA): TGTGCCAGCAGCCCCGTCCGGTCGAGGGCCCGCCCTTACAATGAGCAGTTCTTC. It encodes CASSPVRSRARPYNEQFF.

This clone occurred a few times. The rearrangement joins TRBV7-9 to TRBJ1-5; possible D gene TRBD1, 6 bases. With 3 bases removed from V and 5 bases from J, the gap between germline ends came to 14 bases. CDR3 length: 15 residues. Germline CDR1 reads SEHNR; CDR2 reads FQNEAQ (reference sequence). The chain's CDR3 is CASSLSSGVDQPQHF. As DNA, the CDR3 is TGTGCCAGCAGCTTGAGTTCAGGGGTAGATCAGCCCCAGCATTTT.

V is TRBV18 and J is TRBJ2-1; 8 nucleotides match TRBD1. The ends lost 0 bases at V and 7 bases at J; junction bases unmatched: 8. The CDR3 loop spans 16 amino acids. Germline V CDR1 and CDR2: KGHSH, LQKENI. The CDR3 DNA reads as TGTGCCAGCTCACCACCTTCCCAGGGGGCACGGAATGAGCAGTTCTTC. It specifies CASSPPSQGARNEQFF.

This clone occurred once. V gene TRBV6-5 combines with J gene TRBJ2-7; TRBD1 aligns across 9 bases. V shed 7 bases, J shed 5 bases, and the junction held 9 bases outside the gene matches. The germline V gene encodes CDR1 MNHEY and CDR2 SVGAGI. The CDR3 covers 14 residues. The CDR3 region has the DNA TGTGCCAGCACCACGTGGGACAGGGCCCACGAGCAGTACTTC. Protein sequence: CASTTWDRAHEQYF.

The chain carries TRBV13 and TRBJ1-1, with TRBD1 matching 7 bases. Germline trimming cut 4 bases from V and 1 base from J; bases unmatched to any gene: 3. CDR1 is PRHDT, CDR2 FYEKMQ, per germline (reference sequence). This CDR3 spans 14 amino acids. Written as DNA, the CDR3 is TGTGCCAGCAGCTCGCGACAGGGGAACACTGAAGCTTTCTTT. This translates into CASSSRQGNTEAFF.

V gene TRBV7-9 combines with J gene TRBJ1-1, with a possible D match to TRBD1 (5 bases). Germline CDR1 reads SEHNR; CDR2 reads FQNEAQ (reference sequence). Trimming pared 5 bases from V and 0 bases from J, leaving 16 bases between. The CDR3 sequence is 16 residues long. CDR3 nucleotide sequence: TGTGCCAGCAGCCCCCGAGTGCAGGGTATGAACACTGAAGCTTTCTTT. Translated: CASSPRVQGMNTEAFF.

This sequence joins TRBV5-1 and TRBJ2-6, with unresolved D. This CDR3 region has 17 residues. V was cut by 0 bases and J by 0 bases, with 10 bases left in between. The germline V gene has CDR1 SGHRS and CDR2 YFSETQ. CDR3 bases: TGCGCCAGCAGCTTGGTTCCGGGTAGCTCTGGGGCCAACGTCCTGACTTTC. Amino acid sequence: CASSLVPGSSGANVLTF.

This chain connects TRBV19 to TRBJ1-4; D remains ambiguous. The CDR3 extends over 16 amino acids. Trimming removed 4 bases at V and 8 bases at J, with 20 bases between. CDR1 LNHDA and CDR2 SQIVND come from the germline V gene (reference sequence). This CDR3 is CASSSQGRTVGEKLFF. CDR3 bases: TGTGCCAGTAGTAGCCAAGGTCGAACAGTTGGGGAAAAACTGTTTTTT.

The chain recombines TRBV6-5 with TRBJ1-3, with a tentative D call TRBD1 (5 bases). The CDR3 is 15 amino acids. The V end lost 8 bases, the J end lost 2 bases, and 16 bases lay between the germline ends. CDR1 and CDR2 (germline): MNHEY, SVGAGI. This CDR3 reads CASATWGRAGNTIYF. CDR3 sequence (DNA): TGTGCCAGCGCGACGTGGGGGAGGGCTGGAAACACCATATATTTT.

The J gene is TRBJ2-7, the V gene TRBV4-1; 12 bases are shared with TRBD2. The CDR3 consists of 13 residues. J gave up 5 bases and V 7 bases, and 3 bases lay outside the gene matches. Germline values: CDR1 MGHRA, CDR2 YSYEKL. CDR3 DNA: TGCGCCAGCAAGGCTAGCGGGAGGGACGAGCAGTACTTC. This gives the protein CASKASGRDEQYF.

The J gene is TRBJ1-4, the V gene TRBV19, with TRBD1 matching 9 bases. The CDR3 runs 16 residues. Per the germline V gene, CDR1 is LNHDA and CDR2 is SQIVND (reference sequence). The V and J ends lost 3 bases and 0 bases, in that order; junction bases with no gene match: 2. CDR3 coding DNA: TGTGCCAGTAGTATCCGACAGGGGGCAACTAATGAAAAACTGTTTTTT. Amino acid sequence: CASSIRQGATNEKLFF.

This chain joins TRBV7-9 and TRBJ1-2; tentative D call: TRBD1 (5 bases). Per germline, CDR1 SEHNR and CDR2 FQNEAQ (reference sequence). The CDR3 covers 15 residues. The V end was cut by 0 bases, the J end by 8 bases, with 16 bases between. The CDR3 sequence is CASSLAGGTSGGYTF. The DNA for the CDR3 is TGTGCCAGCAGCTTAGCAGGAGGGACGAGTGGAGGCTACACCTTC.

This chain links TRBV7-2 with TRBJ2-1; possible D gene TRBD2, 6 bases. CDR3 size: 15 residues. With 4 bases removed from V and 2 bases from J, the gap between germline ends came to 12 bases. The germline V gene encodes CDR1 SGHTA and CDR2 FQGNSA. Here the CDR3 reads CASSSGEAPYNEQFF. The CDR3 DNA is TGTGCCAGCAGCTCGGGGGAGGCGCCCTACAATGAGCAGTTCTTC.

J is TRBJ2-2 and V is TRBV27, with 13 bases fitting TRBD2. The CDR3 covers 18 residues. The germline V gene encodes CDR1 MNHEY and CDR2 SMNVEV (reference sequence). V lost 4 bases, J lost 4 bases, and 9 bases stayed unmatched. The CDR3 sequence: CASSSWTSGSRSTGELFF. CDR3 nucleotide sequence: TGTGCCAGCAGTTCCTGGACTAGCGGGAGTAGGAGCACCGGGGAGCTGTTTTTT.

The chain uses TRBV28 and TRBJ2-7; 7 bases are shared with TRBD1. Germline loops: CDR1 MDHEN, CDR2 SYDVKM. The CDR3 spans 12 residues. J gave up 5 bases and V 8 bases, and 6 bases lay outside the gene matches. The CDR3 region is CASETGTDEQYF. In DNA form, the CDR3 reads TGTGCCAGCGAGACAGGGACCGACGAGCAGTACTTC.

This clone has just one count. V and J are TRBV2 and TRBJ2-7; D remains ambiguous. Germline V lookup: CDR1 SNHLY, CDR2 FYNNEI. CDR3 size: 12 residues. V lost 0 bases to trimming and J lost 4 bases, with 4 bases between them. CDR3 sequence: CASSEAVYEQYF. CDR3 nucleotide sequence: TGTGCCAGCAGTGAAGCCGTTTACGAGCAGTACTTC.

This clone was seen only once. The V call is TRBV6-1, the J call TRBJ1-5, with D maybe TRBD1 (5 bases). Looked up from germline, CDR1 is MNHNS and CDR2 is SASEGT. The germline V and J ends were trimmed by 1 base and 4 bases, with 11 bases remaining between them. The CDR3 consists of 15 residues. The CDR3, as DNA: TGTGCCAGCAGTGAAGAGGGGCGGGGGAATCAGCCCCAGCATTTT. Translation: CASSEEGRGNQPQHF.

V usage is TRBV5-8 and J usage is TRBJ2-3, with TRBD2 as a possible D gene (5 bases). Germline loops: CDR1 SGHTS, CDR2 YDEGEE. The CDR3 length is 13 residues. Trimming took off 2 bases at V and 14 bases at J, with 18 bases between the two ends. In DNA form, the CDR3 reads TGTGCCAGCAGCTTAGACCAGCGGACCGGTCGGTATTTT. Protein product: CASSLDQRTGRYF. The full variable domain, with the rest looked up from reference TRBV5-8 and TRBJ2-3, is EAGVTQSPTHLIKTRGQQATLRCSPISGHTSVYWYQQALGLGLQFLLWYDEGEERNRGNFPPRFSGRQFPNYSSELNVNALELEDSALYLCASSLDQRTGRYFGPGTRLTVL.

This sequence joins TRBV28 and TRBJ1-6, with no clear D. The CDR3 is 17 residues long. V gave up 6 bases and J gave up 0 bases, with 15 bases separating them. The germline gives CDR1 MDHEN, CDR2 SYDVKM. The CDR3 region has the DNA TGTGCCAGCAGATCGGGAGACGGGAGCTCCTATAATTCACCCCTCCACTTT. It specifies CASRSGDGSSYNSPLHF.

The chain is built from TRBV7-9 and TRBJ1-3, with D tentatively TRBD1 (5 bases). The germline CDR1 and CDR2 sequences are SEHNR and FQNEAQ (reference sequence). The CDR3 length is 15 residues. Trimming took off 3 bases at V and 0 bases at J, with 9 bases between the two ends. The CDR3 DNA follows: TGTGCCAGCAGCTTCCGGGGGAGCTCTGGAAACACCATATATTTT. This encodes CASSFRGSSGNTIYF.

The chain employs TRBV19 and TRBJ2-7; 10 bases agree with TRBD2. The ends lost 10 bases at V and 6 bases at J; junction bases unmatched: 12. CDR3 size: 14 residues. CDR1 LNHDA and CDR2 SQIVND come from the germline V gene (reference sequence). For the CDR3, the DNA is TGTGCCACTGCCCCGGGACTAGCGTCAGGCGAGCAGTACTTC. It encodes CATAPGLASGEQYF.

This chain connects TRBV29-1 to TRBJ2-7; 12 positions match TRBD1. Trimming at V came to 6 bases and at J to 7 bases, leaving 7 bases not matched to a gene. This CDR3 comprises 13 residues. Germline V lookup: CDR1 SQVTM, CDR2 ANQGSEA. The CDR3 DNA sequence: TGCAGCGTGGGACAGGGGGCCCGATGGGAGCAGTACTTC. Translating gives CSVGQGARWEQYF.

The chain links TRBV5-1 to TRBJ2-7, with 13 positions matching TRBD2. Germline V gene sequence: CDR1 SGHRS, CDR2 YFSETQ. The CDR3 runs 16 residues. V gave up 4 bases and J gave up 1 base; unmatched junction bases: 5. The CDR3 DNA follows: TGCGCCAGCAGCCCGGGGACTAGCGGGGTTTCCTACGAGCAGTACTTC. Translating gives CASSPGTSGVSYEQYF.

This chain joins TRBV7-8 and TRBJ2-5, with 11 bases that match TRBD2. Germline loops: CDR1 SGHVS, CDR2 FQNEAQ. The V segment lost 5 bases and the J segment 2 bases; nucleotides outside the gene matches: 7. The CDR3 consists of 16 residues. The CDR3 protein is CASSPGTSGKQETQYF. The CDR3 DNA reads TGTGCCAGCAGCCCTGGGACTAGCGGAAAACAAGAGACCCAGTACTTC. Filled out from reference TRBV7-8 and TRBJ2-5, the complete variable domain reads GAGVSQSPRYKVAKRGQDVALRCDPISGHVSLFWYQQALGQGPEFLTYFQNEAQLDKSGLPSDRFFAERPEGSVSTLKIQRTQQEDSAVYLCASSPGTSGKQETQYFGPGTRLLVL.